The T cell receptor beta chain under discussion was sequenced for a study of blood T cell repertoires in COVID-19. At the level of the study: From the United States, Italy and Spain came samples of acute and convalescent COVID-19. The analysed material was cDNA or gDNA that came from T cells, B-cell-depleted T cells, or PBMCs.

Original analysis: The assay estimated nucleated cells by amplifying reference gene primers. Clones were sequenced by immunoSEQ multiplex PCR, and TCRdb holds only the in-frame ones, with some missing. The DNA was the basis for D and trimming; V, J and clone size are from that table. This sample has approximately 110,000 clones, with around 80% found just once. The sequenced sample consisted of peripheral blood. This sequence was found in a woman in her sixties or seventies with acute or convalescent COVID-19.

The CDR3 region has the DNA TGTGCCAGTAGTCCTCGGGACAGGGGGACCGTCGAGCAGTACTTC. Encoded protein: CASSPRDRGTVEQYF. This chain connects TRBV19 to TRBJ2-7; 11 bases map to TRBD1. The CDR3 is 15 residues long. Germline V gene data show CDR1 as LNHDA and CDR2 as SQIVND (reference sequence). J lost 6 bases, V lost 5 bases, and 9 bases had no gene match.